This TCR beta chain was obtained from a study of cytomegalovirus exposure and HLA in healthy donors. PCR employed 60 Vbeta and 13 Jbeta primers. Sequencing was performed with immunoSEQ multiplex PCR; in TCRdb, only in-frame clones are kept and a portion is missing. Of some 130,000 clones listed, 79% are singletons. Comments on this clone: What it binds is not known.

Looked up from germline, CDR1 is SGHRS and CDR2 is YFSETQ. The V and J ends lost 1 base and 7 bases, in that order; junction bases with no gene match: 12. This CDR3 is 16 amino acids long. Findings and limits, study-wide: Cytomegalovirus association was assigned to about 150 TCR beta chains.

This clonotype originated in a man aged 40-50 years in good health and CMV-seropositive. The sample consisted of PBMCs. The V gene is TRBV5-1, the J gene TRBJ1-2; 8 bases are shared with TRBD1. The CDR3 loop reads CASSLTPETGVRGYTF. CDR3 in DNA: TGCGCCAGCAGCTTGACCCCCGAGACAGGGGTTCGTGGCTACACCTTC.